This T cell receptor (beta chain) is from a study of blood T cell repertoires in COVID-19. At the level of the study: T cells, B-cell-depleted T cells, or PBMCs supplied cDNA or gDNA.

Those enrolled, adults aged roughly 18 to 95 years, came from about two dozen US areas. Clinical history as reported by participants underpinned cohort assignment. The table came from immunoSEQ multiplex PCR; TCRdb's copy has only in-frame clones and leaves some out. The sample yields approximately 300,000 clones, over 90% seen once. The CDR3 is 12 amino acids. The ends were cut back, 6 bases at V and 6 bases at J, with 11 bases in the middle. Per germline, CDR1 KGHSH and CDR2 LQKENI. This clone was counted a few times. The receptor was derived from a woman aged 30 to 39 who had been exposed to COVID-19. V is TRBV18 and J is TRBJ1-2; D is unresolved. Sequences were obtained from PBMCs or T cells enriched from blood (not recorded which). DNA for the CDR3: TGTGCCAGCTCGCCCGATCAGGATGGCTACACCTTC. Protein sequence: CASSPDQDGYTF.